The rows below give T cell receptor beta chains drawn from one sample of a study of early T cells in non-severe SARS-CoV-2 infection. TCRdb reprocessed the 5' RACE reads with MiXCR, giving one entry per CDR3 protein. Of about 90,000 distinct CDR3 sequences listed, more than 10% are singletons. Material: whole blood, obtained at baseline. The source is an adult who was a healthcare worker with PCR-confirmed SARS-CoV-2 infection or an uninfected control (not recorded which). The CDR3 runs from the conserved cysteine through the conserved F or W. The D gene is left open where the match is weak. Part of the rows lack a size; the others show once, few, many or a class for expanded clones.

cdr3_nt	cdr3_aa	v_call	j_call	d_call	clone_size
TGTGCCAGCAGCGTCATCCCCCAGGGGGCGAGCACCGGGGAGCTGTTTTTT	CASSVIPQGASTGELFF	TRBV7-6	TRBJ2-2	TRBD1	-
TGTGCCAGCAGCTTGGGACAGGCGGTCTCTGGGGCCAACGTCCTGACTTTC	CASSLGQAVSGANVLTF	TRBV11-2	TRBJ2-6	TRBD1	-
TGTGCCAGCAGCCCCAGAGAGGGGGAACGGGACACTGAAGCTTTCTTT	CASSPREGERDTEAFF	TRBV7-9	TRBJ1-1	-	-
TGTGCCAGCACCCCACTAGCGAAGGATGAGCAGTTCTTC	CASTPLAKDEQFF	TRBV6-5	TRBJ2-1	TRBD2	-
TGTGCCAGCAGCGCTGGACAGTTTCCCGTCCGGGATGGCGAGCAGTACTTC	CASSAGQFPVRDGEQYF	TRBV9	TRBJ2-7	-	-
TGTGCCAGCAGCCGGACAGGCTCCAACTATGGCTACACCTTC	CASSRTGSNYGYTF	TRBV5-5	TRBJ1-2	TRBD1	once
TGTGCCAGCAGCCCCCGGACTAGCGGGAGTCTCGAGACCCAGTACTTC	CASSPRTSGSLETQYF	TRBV7-8	TRBJ2-5	TRBD2	many
TGTGCCAGCAGGTCCTTCGGGGAGCAGTTCTTC	CASRSFGEQFF	TRBV2	TRBJ2-1	-	-
TGTGCCAGCAGCTCCGTGGGAGCGTCCTACAATGAGCAGTTCTTC	CASSSVGASYNEQFF	TRBV5-4	TRBJ2-1	-	-
TGCGCCAGCAGCTTGAGAAGCGGGGGGTACAATGAGCAGTTCTTC	CASSLRSGGYNEQFF	TRBV5-1	TRBJ2-1	TRBD2	many
TGTGCCAGCAGCTTGCTGGTCGGGGGAGAAAGCTCCTATAATTCACCCCTCCACTTT	CASSLLVGGESSYNSPLHF	TRBV7-6	TRBJ1-6	-	few
TGTGCCAGCAGCGGACCTCGGTGCGCTAGCGGGAGCGATTACTCCTACGAGCAGTACTTC	CASSGPRCASGSDYSYEQYF	TRBV21-1	TRBJ2-7	-	many
TGTGCCAGCAGTTACTCCCAGCGGGAGGCTGAGACCCAGTACTTC	CASSYSQREAETQYF	TRBV6-5	TRBJ2-5	TRBD2	-
TGTGCCAGCAGCAGGGAGATGGCCGGGGGGGCCTACAATGAGCAGTTCTTC	CASSREMAGGAYNEQFF	TRBV5-5	TRBJ2-1	TRBD2	few
TGTGCCAGCAGTTTACGCAGGGAAGGCTACACCTTC	CASSLRREGYTF	TRBV28	TRBJ1-2	-	-
TGTGCCAGCAGTTCCTCCGGGACCAGGCGGGAGACCCAGTACTTC	CASSSSGTRRETQYF	TRBV28	TRBJ2-5	-	few
TGTGCCAGCAGCCCTGGGGGAGGACTACGAATCCAAGAGACCCAGTACTTC	CASSPGGGLRIQETQYF	TRBV11-2	TRBJ2-5	-	many
TGTGCCAGCCGCACAAGACCGCCTAGCACAGATACGCAGTATTTT	CASRTRPPSTDTQYF	TRBV6-5	TRBJ2-3	-	-
TGTGCCAGCAGCCCAGAACTAGCGCGCGAGCAGTACTTC	CASSPELAREQYF	TRBV5-4	TRBJ2-7	TRBD2	-
TGTGCCAGCAGCCCTGGGGACAGCTCCTACTACGAGCAGTACTTC	CASSPGDSSYYEQYF	TRBV9	TRBJ2-7	TRBD1	few
TGTGCCAGCAGCTTAGTTAATAGCAATCAGCCCCAGCATTTT	CASSLVNSNQPQHF	TRBV7-9	TRBJ1-5	-	few
TGTGCCAGCAGCCAAGACAGATACACTGAAGCTTTCTTT	CASSQDRYTEAFF	TRBV11-2	TRBJ1-1	-	many
TGTGCCAGCAGCCAAGGAGGGGTAGACACCATATATTTT	CASSQGGVDTIYF	TRBV3-1	TRBJ1-3	-	few
TGTGCCAGCAGTCTCTCCCCGCTAGCGGGCAATGAGCAGTTCTTC	CASSLSPLAGNEQFF	TRBV2	TRBJ2-1	TRBD2	many
TGCAGTGCTAGAGATCGAGGGGCGGAAATCTACGAGCAGTACTTC	CSARDRGAEIYEQYF	TRBV20-1	TRBJ2-7	-	many
TGTGCCAGCAGCCAGGTGATAGGGCTCTACGAGCAGTACTTC	CASSQVIGLYEQYF	TRBV3-1	TRBJ2-7	-	few
TGTGCCAGCAGGTCAGGGGGCTTGGATTCACCCCTCCACTTT	CASRSGGLDSPLHF	TRBV25-1	TRBJ1-6	TRBD1	few